The clone carrying this T cell receptor (beta chain) was counted only a few times. The CDR3 is made up of 16 amino acids. V shed 0 bases and J shed 2 bases, with 13 bases lying between them. CDR1 is SGDLS, CDR2 YYNGEE, per germline. This specimen comes from a study of T-cell memory formation after mild COVID-19. TCRdb reprocessed the 5' RACE reads via MiXCR and lists one record per CDR3 protein. The table lists about 390,000 distinct CDR3 sequences, 16% of them singletons, with 20% to 25% in the top ten. This receptor was identified in a man aged 18 to 29 who had mild COVID-19 (a few samples of this study predate the infection). Cell type and time point are not known. V is TRBV9 and J is TRBJ2-3; D not resolved. The sequenced sample was PBMCs or a T cell subset sorted from them (not recorded which). In DNA, the CDR3 is TGTGCCAGCAGCGTAGGCCCCGGGCTGTACACAGATACGCAGTATTTT. Translating it yields CASSVGPGLYTDTQYF.